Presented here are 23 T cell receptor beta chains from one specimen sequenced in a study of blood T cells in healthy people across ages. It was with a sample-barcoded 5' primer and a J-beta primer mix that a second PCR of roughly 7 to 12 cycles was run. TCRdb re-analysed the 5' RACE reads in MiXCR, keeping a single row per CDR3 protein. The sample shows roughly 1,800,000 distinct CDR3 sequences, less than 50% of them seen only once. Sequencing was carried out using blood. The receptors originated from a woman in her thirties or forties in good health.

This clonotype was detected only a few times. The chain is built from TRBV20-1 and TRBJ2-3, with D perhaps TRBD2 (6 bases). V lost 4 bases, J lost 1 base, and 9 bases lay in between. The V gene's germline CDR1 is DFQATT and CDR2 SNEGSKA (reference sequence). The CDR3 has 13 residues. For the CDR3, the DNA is TGCAGTGCTAAGTGGGGGGGCACAGATACGCAGTATTTT. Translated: CSAKWGGTDTQYF.

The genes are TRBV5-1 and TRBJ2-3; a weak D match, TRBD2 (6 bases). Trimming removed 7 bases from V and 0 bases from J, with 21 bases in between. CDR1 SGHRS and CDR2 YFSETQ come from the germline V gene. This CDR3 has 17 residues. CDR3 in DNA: TGCGCCAGCTCGCGGGGTCATACGGACCCTAGCACAGATACGCAGTATTTT. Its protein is CASSRGHTDPSTDTQYF.

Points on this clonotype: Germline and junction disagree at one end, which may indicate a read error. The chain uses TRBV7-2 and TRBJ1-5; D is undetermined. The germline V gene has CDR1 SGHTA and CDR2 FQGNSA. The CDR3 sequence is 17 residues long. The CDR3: CASSLRATQHSNQSQHF. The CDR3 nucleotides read TGTGCCAGCAGCCTCCGGGCCACCCAACATAGCAATCAGTCCCAGCATTTT.

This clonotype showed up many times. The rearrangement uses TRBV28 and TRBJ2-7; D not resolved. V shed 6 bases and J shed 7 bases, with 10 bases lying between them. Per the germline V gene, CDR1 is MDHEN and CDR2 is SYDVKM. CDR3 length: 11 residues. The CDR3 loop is CASSTWGEQYF. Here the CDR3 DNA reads TGTGCCAGCAGCACTTGGGGTGAGCAGTACTTC. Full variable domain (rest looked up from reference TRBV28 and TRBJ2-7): DVKVTQSSRYLVKRTGEKVFLECVQDMDHENMFWYRQDPGLGLRLIYFSYDVKMKEKGDIPEGYSVSREKKERFSLILESASTNQTSMYLCASSTWGEQYFGPGTRLTVT.

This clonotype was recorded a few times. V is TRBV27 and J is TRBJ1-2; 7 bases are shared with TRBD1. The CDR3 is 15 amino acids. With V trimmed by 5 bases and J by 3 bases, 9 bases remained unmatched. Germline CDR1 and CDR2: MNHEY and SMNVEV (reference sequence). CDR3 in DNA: TGTGCCAGCAGTCCGACAGGGTTCGGCTACTATGGCTACACCTTC. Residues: CASSPTGFGYYGYTF.

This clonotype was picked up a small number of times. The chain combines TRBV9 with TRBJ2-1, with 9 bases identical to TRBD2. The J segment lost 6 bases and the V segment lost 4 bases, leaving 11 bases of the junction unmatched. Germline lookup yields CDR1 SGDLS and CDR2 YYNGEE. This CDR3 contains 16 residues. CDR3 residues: CASSNRRGLALNEQFF. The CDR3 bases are TGTGCCAGCAGCAACCGCAGGGGACTAGCCCTCAATGAGCAGTTCTTC.

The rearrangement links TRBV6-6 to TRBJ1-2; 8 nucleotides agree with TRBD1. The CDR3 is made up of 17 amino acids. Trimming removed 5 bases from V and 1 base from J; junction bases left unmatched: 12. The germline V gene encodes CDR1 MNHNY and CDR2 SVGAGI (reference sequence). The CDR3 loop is CASSPAGGEWNNYGYTF. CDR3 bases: TGTGCCAGCAGTCCCGCAGGGGGCGAATGGAATAACTATGGCTACACCTTC.

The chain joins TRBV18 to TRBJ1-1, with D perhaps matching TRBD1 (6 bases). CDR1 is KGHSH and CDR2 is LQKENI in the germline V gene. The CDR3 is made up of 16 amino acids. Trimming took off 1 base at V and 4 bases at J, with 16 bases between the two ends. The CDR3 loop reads CASSPLSGQSGTEAFF. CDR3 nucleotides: TGTGCCAGCTCACCACTTTCCGGACAGTCGGGCACTGAAGCTTTCTTT.

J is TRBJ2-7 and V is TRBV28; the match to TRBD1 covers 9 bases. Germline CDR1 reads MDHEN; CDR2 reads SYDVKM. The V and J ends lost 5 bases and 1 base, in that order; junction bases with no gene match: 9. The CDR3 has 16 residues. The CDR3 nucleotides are TGTGCCAGCAGTGGGGGGCCGGGACAGGGTTCCTACGAGCAGTACTTC. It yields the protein CASSGGPGQGSYEQYF.

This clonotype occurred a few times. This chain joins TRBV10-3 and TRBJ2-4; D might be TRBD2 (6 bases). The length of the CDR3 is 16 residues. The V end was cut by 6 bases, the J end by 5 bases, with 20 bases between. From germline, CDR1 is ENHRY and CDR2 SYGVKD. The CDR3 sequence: CAISDRGGAEENIQYF. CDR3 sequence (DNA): TGTGCCATCAGCGATCGGGGCGGGGCGGAGGAAAACATTCAGTACTTC.

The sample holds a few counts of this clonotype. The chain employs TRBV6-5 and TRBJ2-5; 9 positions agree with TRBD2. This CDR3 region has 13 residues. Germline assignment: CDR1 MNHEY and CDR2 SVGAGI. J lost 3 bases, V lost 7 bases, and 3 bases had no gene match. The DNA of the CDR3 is TGTGCCAGCACGAAGCGGGGGGAAGAGACCCAGTACTTC. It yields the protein CASTKRGEETQYF.

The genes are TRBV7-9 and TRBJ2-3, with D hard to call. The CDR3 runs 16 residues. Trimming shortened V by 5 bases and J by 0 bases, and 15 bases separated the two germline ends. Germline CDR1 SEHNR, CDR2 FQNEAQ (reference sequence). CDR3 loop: CASSPKGTTSTDTQYF. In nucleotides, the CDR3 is TGTGCCAGCAGCCCTAAAGGCACGACGAGCACAGATACGCAGTATTTT.

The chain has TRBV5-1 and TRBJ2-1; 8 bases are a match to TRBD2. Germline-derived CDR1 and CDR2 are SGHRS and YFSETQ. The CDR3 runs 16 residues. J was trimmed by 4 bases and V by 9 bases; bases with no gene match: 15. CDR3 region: CATSQWAGGSYNEQFF. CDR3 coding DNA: TGCGCCACTTCCCAATGGGCGGGGGGCTCTTACAATGAGCAGTTCTTC.

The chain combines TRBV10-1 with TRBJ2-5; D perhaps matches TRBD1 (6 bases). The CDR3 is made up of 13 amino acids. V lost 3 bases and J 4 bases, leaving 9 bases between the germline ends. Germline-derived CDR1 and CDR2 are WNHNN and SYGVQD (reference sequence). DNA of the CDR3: TGCGCCAGCAGTGAAATAGGGGGAGAGACCCAGTACTTC. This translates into CASSEIGGETQYF.

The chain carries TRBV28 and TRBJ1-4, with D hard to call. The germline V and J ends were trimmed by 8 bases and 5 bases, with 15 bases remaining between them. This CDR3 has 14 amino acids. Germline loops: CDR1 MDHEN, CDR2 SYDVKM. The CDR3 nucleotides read TGTGCCAGCTATTCCCCCGCAGAAAATGAAAAACTGTTTTTT. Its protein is CASYSPAENEKLFF. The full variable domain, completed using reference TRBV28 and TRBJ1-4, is DVKVTQSSRYLVKRTGEKVFLECVQDMDHENMFWYRQDPGLGLRLIYFSYDVKMKEKGDIPEGYSVSREKKERFSLILESASTNQTSMYLCASYSPAENEKLFFGSGTQLSVL.

Here the CDR3 reads CASSLSPTAQPQHF. The DNA of the CDR3 is TGTGCCAGCAGCTTATCCCCCACAGCCCAGCCCCAGCATTTT. The chain couples TRBV7-2 to TRBJ1-5, with D hard to call. The CDR3 length is 14 residues. CDR1 is SGHTA, CDR2 FQGNSA, per germline. The V end lost 2 bases, the J end lost 7 bases, and 12 bases lay between the germline ends.

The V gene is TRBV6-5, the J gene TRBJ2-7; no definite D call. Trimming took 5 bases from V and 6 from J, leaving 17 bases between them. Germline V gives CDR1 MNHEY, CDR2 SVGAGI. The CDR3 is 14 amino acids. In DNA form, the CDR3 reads TGTGCCAGCAGTGCCATGCTAGGGTCCGGCGAGCAGTACTTC. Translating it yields CASSAMLGSGEQYF.

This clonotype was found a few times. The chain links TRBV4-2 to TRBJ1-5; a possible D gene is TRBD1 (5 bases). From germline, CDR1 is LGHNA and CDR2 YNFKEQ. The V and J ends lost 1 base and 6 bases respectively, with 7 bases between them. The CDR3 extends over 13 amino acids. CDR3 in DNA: TGTGCCAGCAGCCAAGGGGGGATTCAGCCCCAGCATTTT. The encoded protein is CASSQGGIQPQHF.

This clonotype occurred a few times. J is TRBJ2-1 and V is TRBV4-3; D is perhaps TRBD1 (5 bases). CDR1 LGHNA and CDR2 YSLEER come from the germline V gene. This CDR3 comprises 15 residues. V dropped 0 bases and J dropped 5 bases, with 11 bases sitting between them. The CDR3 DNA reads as TGCGCCAGCAGCCAAGAGGGGCAGAGTCACAATGAGCAGTTCTTC. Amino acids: CASSQEGQSHNEQFF.

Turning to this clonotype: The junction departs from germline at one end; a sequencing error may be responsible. CDR3 protein: CVSSLAPGEGTYEQYF. The CDR3 coding sequence is TGTGTCAGCAGCTTAGCGCCGGGGGAGGGTACCTACGAGCAGTACTTC. This rearrangement joins TRBV7-6 to TRBJ2-7; 7 nucleotides align to TRBD2. Per germline, CDR1 SGHVS and CDR2 FNYEAQ. The CDR3 loop spans 16 amino acids.

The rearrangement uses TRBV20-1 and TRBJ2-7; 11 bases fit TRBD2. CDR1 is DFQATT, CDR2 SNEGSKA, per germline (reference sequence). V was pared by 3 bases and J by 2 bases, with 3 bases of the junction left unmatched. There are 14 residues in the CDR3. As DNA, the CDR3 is TGCAGTGCTAGTCTAGCGGGGGGAGCCTACGAGCAGTACTTC. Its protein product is CSASLAGGAYEQYF.

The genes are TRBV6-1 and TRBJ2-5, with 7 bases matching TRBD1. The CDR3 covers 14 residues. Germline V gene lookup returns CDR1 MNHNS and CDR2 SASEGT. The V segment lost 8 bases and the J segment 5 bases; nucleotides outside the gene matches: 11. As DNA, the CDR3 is TGTGCCAGCCTACCGACAGGGAGAGGCGAGACCCAGTACTTC. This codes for CASLPTGRGETQYF.

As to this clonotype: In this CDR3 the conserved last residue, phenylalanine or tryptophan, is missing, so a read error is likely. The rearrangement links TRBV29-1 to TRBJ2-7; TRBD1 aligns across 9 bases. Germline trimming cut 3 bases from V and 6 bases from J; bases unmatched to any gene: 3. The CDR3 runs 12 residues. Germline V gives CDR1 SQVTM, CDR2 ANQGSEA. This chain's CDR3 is CSVDGTGSEQYL. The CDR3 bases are TGCAGCGTTGATGGGACAGGGTCCGAGCAGTACTTG.